This TCR beta chain originates from a study of T cell repertoires in cytomegalovirus infection. TCRdb used MiXCR to reprocess the reads, holding one entry per CDR3 protein. The table includes approximately 700,000 distinct CDR3 sequences, 35% detected once. Broader study findings: HLA-C-restricted CMV clonotypes gave the most frequent clonotype in two of eight donors.

Comment on this clonotype: Antigen: not known.

The sample taken for sequencing was PBMCs. This sequence originates from a human donor in good health (CMV status not recorded). Some clones in this sample may be carry-over from other donors' samples.

The CDR3 bases are TGTGCCAGCAGTACAATAGGACAGGGTCCAGATACGCAGTATTTT. Translating gives CASSTIGQGPDTQYF. The chain has TRBV12-3 or TRBV12-4 and TRBJ2-3; 8 bases map to TRBD1. The CDR3 length is 15 residues. J lost 4 bases, V lost 5 bases, and 8 bases had no gene match.